This passage covers 31 T cell receptor beta chains from one sample sequenced in a study of blood T cells in healthy people across ages. Next came a second PCR, run for about 7 to 12 cycles, which used a sample-barcoded 5' primer along with a J-beta primer mix. From the 5' RACE reads, TCRdb called clonotypes with MiXCR, one entry per CDR3 protein. The sample has about 1.5 million distinct CDR3 sequences; roughly two fifths are singletons. The sample comprised blood. The receptors here all came from a woman aged 18 to 35 in good health.

The chain uses TRBV4-3 and TRBJ1-2; possibly TRBD1 for D (6 bases). Germline assignment: CDR1 LGHNA and CDR2 YSLEER. The V end was cut by 0 bases, the J end by 10 bases, with 18 bases between. The CDR3 spans 15 residues. The CDR3 sequence is CASSQEATGYGDYTF. Here the CDR3 DNA reads TGCGCCAGCAGCCAAGAAGCAACAGGGTATGGTGACTACACCTTC.

The chain employs TRBV7-2 and TRBJ2-7; no definite D call. Germline V lookup: CDR1 SGHTA, CDR2 FQGNSA. CDR3 length: 14 amino acids. V was pared by 5 bases and J by 0 bases, with 11 bases between. As DNA, the CDR3 is TGTGCCAGCAGCGTTGACATCAACTCCTACGAGCAGTACTTC. This translates into CASSVDINSYEQYF.

This chain links TRBV3-1 with TRBJ2-1, with 9 positions matching TRBD2. The CDR3 covers 17 residues. After removal of 0 bases from V and 6 bases from J, the junction contained 9 bases not matched to a gene. Looked up from germline, CDR1 is LGHDT and CDR2 is YNNKEL (reference sequence). CDR3 nucleotides: TGTGCCAGCAGCCAAGATCTGGCGGGGGGGGCGAGCAATGAGCAGTTCTTC. This codes for CASSQDLAGGASNEQFF.

V usage is TRBV28 and J usage is TRBJ2-1; perhaps D is TRBD1 or TRBD2 (5 bases each). V lost 2 bases and J 3 bases, leaving 14 bases between the germline ends. There are 16 residues in the CDR3. Germline CDR1 and CDR2: MDHEN and SYDVKM. As DNA, the CDR3 is TGTGCCAGCAGTTTACTCCGGGACCGCCTCTACAATGAGCAGTTCTTC. Protein product: CASSLLRDRLYNEQFF.

CDR3 nucleotide sequence: TGTGCCAGCAGCCCCCCCACAGGCCTCAATGAGCAGTTCTTC. Its translation: CASSPPTGLNEQFF. This chain joins TRBV3-1 and TRBJ2-1, with D possibly matching TRBD1 (5 bases). The V gene's germline CDR1 is LGHDT and CDR2 YNNKEL (reference sequence). CDR3 length equals 14 residues. V lost 4 bases and J lost 6, with 13 bases in between.

This clonotype was observed a single time. The chain links TRBV30 to TRBJ1-2; 7 nucleotides match TRBD1. This CDR3 comprises 14 residues. Germline CDR1 and CDR2: GTSNPN and SVGIG (reference sequence). V gave up 1 base and J gave up 8 bases; unmatched junction bases: 10. The CDR3, as DNA: TGTGCCTGGAGTGAGGTGACAGGGCTATGGGGCTACACCTTC. Its translation: CAWSEVTGLWGYTF.

This sequence joins TRBV24-1 and TRBJ2-5; no reliable D call. V shed 7 bases and J shed 11 bases, with 31 bases lying between them. The CDR3 has 17 amino acids. Per the germline V gene, CDR1 is KGHDR and CDR2 is SFDVKD. The CDR3 DNA reads TGTGCCACCAGCTCCCCACGACACACGGGCTCCTACAATGAGCAGTACTTC. Translated, it gives CATSSPRHTGSYNEQYF.

In this sample, this clonotype turned up a few times. The chain combines TRBV7-3 with TRBJ2-3; 16 nucleotides line up with TRBD2. With 3 bases clipped from V and 5 bases from J, the junction kept 5 bases outside the gene matches. This CDR3 has 17 amino acids. Germline V lookup: CDR1 SGHTA, CDR2 FQGTGA. CDR3 sequence reads: CASSFPGLAGGKDTQYF. For the CDR3, the DNA is TGTGCCAGCAGCTTCCCGGGACTAGCGGGAGGGAAAGATACGCAGTATTTT.

For this clonotype: One junction end disagrees with the germline gene, perhaps due to a read error. This rearrangement joins TRBV20-1 to TRBJ1-5; no clear D. The germline gives CDR1 DFQATT, CDR2 SNEGSKA (reference sequence). The CDR3 is 16 residues long. CDR3 coding DNA: TGCAGTGCTAGTAATCCACTCCGCTATAGCAATCGGCCCCAGCATTTT. It yields the protein CSASNPLRYSNRPQHF.

This chain links TRBV18 with TRBJ2-7; TRBD1 matches at 8 bases. Matching the DNA end better, TRBJ2-5 makes the J call doubtful. Germline CDR1 is KGHSH and CDR2 is LQKENI. There are 14 residues in the CDR3. The CDR3 DNA is TGTGCCAGCTCACGACAGGGGCTATGGAAGACCCAGTACTTC. Translation: CASSRQGLWKTQYF.

This chain joins TRBV10-3 and TRBJ1-5, with D unresolved. Trimming stripped 4 bases from V and 0 bases from J, with 22 bases between. Germline V gene sequence: CDR1 ENHRY, CDR2 SYGVKD. The CDR3 totals 19 residues. In DNA form, the CDR3 reads TGTGCCATCAGTGGGGTACCTGGACGGCCGGGTTATAGCAATCAGCCCCAGCATTTT. It yields the protein CAISGVPGRPGYSNQPQHF.

The chain employs TRBV7-9 and TRBJ1-1, with 8 nucleotides matching TRBD1. The germline V gene encodes CDR1 SEHNR and CDR2 FQNEAQ (reference sequence). V lost 5 bases and J lost 2; bases outside the gene matches: 10. CDR3 length equals 16 residues. The chain's CDR3 is CASSQPRTGINTEAFF. The CDR3, as DNA: TGTGCCAGCAGCCAACCCCGGACAGGGATTAACACTGAAGCTTTCTTT.

With regard to this clonotype: A read error may produce the germline difference seen at one junction end. The CDR3 region is CASSSRRTGDTEAFF. In nucleotides, the CDR3 is TGTGCCAGCAGCTCCCGACGCACGGGGGACACTGAAGCTTTCTTC. The gene calls are TRBV3-1 and TRBJ1-1, with D possibly TRBD1 on 6 matching bases. The germline gives CDR1 LGHDT, CDR2 YNNKEL (reference sequence). CDR3 length equals 15 residues.

This chain connects TRBV4-3 to TRBJ2-3; a possible D gene is TRBD2 (7 bases). This CDR3 has 16 residues. Germline CDR1 and CDR2: LGHNA and YSLEER. V gave up 0 bases and J gave up 4 bases, with 14 bases separating them. The DNA of the CDR3 is TGCGCCAGCAGCCAAGATGGGGGGGGCGTTCCAGATACGCAGTATTTT. It codes for CASSQDGGGVPDTQYF.

In its sample, this clonotype was seen many times. The V gene is TRBV9, the J gene TRBJ2-5, with 9 bases that match TRBD2. J was trimmed by 4 bases and V by 0 bases; bases with no gene match: 10. Germline V gives CDR1 SGDLS, CDR2 YYNGEE. The CDR3 sequence is 17 residues long. The CDR3: CASSVDDAGGRGETQYF. The CDR3 DNA sequence: TGTGCCAGCAGCGTAGATGATGCGGGGGGGCGAGGAGAGACCCAGTACTTC.

This clonotype was found a few times. The chain recombines TRBV7-9 with TRBJ2-5, with a tentative D call TRBD1 (5 bases). The end of the DNA aligns better with TRBJ2-7, so the J call may be wrong. Germline V gene data show CDR1 as SEHNR and CDR2 as FQNEAQ (reference sequence). The CDR3 spans 14 residues. DNA of the CDR3: TGTGCCAGCAGCTTCCCAAACAGGCGTGACGAGCAGTACTTC. Its translation: CASSFPNRRDEQYF.

This sequence joins TRBV6-6 and TRBJ1-2, with D possibly TRBD1 on 5 matching bases. This CDR3 is built from 16 residues. V gave up 7 bases and J gave up 8 bases, with 26 bases separating them. Germline CDR1 reads MNHNY; CDR2 reads SVGAGI (reference sequence). CDR3 DNA sequence: TGTGCCAGCACTCACCCCAGGGAGGGTGAAGGTGGGGGCTACACCTTC. Translated: CASTHPREGEGGGYTF.

The CDR3 loop reads CASSPSRFIGGIFYGYTF. In nucleotides, the CDR3 is TGTGCCAGCAGTCCCAGCCGTTTTATCGGGGGAATCTTCTATGGCTACACCTTC. The chain links TRBV12-3 or TRBV12-4 to TRBJ1-2; D is perhaps TRBD1 (5 bases). This CDR3 spans 18 amino acids. V lost 5 bases to trimming and J lost 4 bases, with 26 bases between them.

The chain carries TRBV7-9 and TRBJ2-1; 8 positions match TRBD2. Trimming cost V 5 bases and J 7 bases; bases outside gene matches: 7. The CDR3 totals 14 residues. Germline V gene sequence: CDR1 SEHNR, CDR2 FQNEAQ (reference sequence). The CDR3 spells CASSLRGGLNEQFF. CDR3 bases: TGTGCCAGCAGCCTCCGGGGGGGTCTAAATGAGCAGTTCTTC.

This clonotype was detected a few times. The rearrangement uses TRBV28 and TRBJ2-1; D gene uncertain. CDR1 is MDHEN, CDR2 SYDVKM, per germline. This CDR3 comprises 15 residues. Trimming stripped 7 bases from V and 3 bases from J, with 16 bases between. The CDR3 DNA is TGTGCCAGCACCTCACCCGGCCGGAGCTACAATGAGCAGTTCTTC. Its protein product is CASTSPGRSYNEQFF.

V is TRBV6-5 and J is TRBJ1-1; D gene ambiguous. V was shortened by 8 bases and J by 0 bases, with 10 bases between the two germline ends. The CDR3 totals 13 residues. Per germline, CDR1 MNHEY and CDR2 SVGAGI. CDR3 residues: CASSIYMNTEAFF. In DNA, the CDR3 is TGTGCCAGCTCGATTTACATGAACACTGAAGCTTTCTTT.

This sequence joins TRBV4-3 and TRBJ2-7, with 8 nucleotides matching TRBD1. The CDR3 sequence is 14 residues long. The junction had 8 bases not matched to a gene; V was cut back by 4 bases and J by 6 bases. Germline-derived CDR1 and CDR2 are LGHNA and YSLEER. CDR3 in DNA: TGCGCCAGCAGCCGTCGACAGGGGAACGGCGAGCAGTACTTC. Protein product: CASSRRQGNGEQYF.

The rearrangement links TRBV9 to TRBJ2-1, with 8 bases identical to TRBD1. Germline CDR1 SGDLS, CDR2 YYNGEE. Losses at the gene ends were 0 bases for V and 6 bases for J; bases not matched to a gene: 5. There are 15 residues in the CDR3. DNA for the CDR3: TGTGCCAGCAGCGTAGCAGCAGGGGGCTTCAATGAGCAGTTCTTC. Protein product: CASSVAAGGFNEQFF.

The genes are TRBV7-3 and TRBJ2-1, with D perhaps TRBD1 (5 bases). The length of the CDR3 is 16 residues. The V end lost 0 bases, the J end lost 4 bases, and 13 bases lay between the germline ends. CDR1 and CDR2 from the germline V gene are SGHTA and FQGTGA. The CDR3 nucleotides read TGTGCCAGCAGCTTAACCACCGGGTCAGGGTACAATGAGCAGTTCTTC. Its protein is CASSLTTGSGYNEQFF.

V gene TRBV25-1 combines with J gene TRBJ2-1, with 13 bases matching TRBD2. The CDR3 loop spans 16 amino acids. The germline gives CDR1 MGHDK, CDR2 SYGVNS. V lost 2 bases to trimming and J lost 8 bases; unmatched junction nucleotides: 6. CDR3 DNA: TGTGCCAGCAGTGAACCCGGGACTAGCGGGATCCATGAGCAGTTCTTC. Translation gives CASSEPGTSGIHEQFF.

About this clonotype itself: A much larger clonotype is one base distant, so this may be a read error. CDR3 nucleotide sequence: TGTGCCAGCAGCTCACCCGGGGCAGGGGTCTACGAGCAGTACTTC. Encoded protein: CASSSPGAGVYEQYF. The chain is built from TRBV7-9 and TRBJ2-7, with TRBD1 as a possible D gene (6 bases). The V end lost 4 bases, the J end lost 3 bases, and 16 bases lay between the germline ends. The CDR3 consists of 15 residues. Germline V lookup: CDR1 SEHNR, CDR2 FQNEAQ (reference sequence).

In regard to this clonotype: The junction does not match germline at one end; this may be a read error. The rearrangement uses TRBV24-1 and TRBJ2-1; D is uncertain. CDR1 and CDR2 (germline): KGHDR, SFDVKD. The CDR3 sequence is 13 residues long. CDR3 amino acids: CATGDPPNPQQFF. The CDR3, as DNA: TGTGCCACCGGTGATCCCCCAAACCCCCAGCAGTTCTTC.

A few counts support this clonotype. V and J are TRBV10-3 and TRBJ2-1; D may match TRBD1 or TRBD2 (5 bases each). Deletions cut 3 bases from V and 14 bases from J, with 14 bases between. Germline V gene sequence: CDR1 ENHRY, CDR2 SYGVKD. The CDR3 totals 12 residues. DNA of the CDR3: TGTGCCATCAGTGAAAGGTTGGGGGATAAGTTCTTC. Translation gives CAISERLGDKFF.

The CDR3 DNA is TGTGCCAGCAGTCGAAAAGGGAGGAATGAGCAGTTCTTC. Translating gives CASSRKGRNEQFF. The genes are TRBV12-3 or TRBV12-4 and TRBJ2-1; the D gene is possibly TRBD2 (6 bases). The CDR3 loop spans 13 amino acids. V lost 5 bases, J lost 7 bases, and 12 bases lay in between.

This clonotype was counted only a few times. The chain employs TRBV6-2 or TRBV6-3 and TRBJ2-3, with D possibly being TRBD1 or TRBD2 (5 bases each). V lost 7 bases, J lost 3 bases, and 17 bases lay in between. The V gene's germline CDR1 is MNHEY and CDR2 SVGEGT. There are 15 residues in the CDR3. The CDR3 reads CASKEERTTTDTQYF. For the CDR3, the DNA is TGTGCCAGCAAGGAGGAACGGACAACAACAGATACGCAGTATTTT.

The chain links TRBV12-3 or TRBV12-4 to TRBJ2-1; D unclear. V lost 1 base to trimming and J lost 10 bases, with 11 bases between them. This CDR3 has 13 residues. This CDR3 is CASSLVGWAEQFF. In nucleotides, the CDR3 is TGTGCCAGCAGTTTAGTCGGTTGGGCAGAGCAGTTCTTC.